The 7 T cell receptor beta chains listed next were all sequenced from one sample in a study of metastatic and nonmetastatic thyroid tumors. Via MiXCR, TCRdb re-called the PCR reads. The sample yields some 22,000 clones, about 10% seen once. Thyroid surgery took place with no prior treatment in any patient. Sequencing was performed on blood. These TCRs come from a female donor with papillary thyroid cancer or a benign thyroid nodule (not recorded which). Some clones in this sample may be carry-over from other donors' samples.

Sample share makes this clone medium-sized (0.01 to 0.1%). CDR3 residues: CASSEQALSYEQYF. CDR3 sequence (DNA): TGTGCCAGCAGTGAACAGGCCCTCTCCTACGAGCAGTACTTC. The rearrangement uses TRBV25-1 and TRBJ2-7; D not certain. In germline, CDR1 is MGHDK, CDR2 SYGVNS. The CDR3 runs 14 residues. Trimming shortened V by 2 bases and J by 0 bases, and 8 bases separated the two germline ends.

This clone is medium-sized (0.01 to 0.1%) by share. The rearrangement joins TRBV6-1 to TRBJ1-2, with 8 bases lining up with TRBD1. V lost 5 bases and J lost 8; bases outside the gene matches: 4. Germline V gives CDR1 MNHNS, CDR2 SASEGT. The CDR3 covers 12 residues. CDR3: CASSKTGGGYTF. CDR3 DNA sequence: TGTGCCAGCAGTAAAACAGGGGGAGGCTACACCTTC.

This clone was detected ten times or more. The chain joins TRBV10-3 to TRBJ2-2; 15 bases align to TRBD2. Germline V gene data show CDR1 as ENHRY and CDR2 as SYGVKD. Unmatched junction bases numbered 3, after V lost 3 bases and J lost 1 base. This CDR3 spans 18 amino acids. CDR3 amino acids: CAISDSGLAGGNTGELFF. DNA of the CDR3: TGTGCCATCAGTGACTCGGGACTAGCGGGGGGGAACACCGGGGAGCTGTTTTTT.

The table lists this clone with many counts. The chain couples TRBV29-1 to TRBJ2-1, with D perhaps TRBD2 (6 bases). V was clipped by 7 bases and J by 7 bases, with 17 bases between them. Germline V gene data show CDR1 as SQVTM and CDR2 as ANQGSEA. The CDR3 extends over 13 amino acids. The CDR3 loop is CSARWGEGNEQFF. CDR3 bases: TGCAGCGCCCGGTGGGGGGAAGGAAATGAGCAGTTCTTC.

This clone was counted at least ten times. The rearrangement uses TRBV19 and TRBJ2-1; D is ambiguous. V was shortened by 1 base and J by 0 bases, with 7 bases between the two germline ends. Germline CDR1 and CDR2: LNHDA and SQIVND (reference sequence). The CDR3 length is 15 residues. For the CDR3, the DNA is TGTGCCAGTAGTATAGGTCTAAGCTCCTACAATGAGCAGTTCTTC. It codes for CASSIGLSSYNEQFF.

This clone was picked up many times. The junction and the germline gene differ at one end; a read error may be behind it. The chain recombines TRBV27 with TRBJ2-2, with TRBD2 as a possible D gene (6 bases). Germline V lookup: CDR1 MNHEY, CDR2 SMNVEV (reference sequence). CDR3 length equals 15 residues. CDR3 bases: TGTGCCAGCAATCTCGCGGGAATGAACACCGGGAAGCTGTTTTTT. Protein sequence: CASNLAGMNTGKLFF.

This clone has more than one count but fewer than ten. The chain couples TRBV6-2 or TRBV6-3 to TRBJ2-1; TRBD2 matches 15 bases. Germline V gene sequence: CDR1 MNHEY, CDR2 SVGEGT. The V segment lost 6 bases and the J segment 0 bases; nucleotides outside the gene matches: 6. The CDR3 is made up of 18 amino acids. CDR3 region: CASRWTSGGVSSYNEQFF. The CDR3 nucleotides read TGTGCCAGCAGATGGACTAGCGGGGGGGTGAGCTCCTACAATGAGCAGTTCTTC.